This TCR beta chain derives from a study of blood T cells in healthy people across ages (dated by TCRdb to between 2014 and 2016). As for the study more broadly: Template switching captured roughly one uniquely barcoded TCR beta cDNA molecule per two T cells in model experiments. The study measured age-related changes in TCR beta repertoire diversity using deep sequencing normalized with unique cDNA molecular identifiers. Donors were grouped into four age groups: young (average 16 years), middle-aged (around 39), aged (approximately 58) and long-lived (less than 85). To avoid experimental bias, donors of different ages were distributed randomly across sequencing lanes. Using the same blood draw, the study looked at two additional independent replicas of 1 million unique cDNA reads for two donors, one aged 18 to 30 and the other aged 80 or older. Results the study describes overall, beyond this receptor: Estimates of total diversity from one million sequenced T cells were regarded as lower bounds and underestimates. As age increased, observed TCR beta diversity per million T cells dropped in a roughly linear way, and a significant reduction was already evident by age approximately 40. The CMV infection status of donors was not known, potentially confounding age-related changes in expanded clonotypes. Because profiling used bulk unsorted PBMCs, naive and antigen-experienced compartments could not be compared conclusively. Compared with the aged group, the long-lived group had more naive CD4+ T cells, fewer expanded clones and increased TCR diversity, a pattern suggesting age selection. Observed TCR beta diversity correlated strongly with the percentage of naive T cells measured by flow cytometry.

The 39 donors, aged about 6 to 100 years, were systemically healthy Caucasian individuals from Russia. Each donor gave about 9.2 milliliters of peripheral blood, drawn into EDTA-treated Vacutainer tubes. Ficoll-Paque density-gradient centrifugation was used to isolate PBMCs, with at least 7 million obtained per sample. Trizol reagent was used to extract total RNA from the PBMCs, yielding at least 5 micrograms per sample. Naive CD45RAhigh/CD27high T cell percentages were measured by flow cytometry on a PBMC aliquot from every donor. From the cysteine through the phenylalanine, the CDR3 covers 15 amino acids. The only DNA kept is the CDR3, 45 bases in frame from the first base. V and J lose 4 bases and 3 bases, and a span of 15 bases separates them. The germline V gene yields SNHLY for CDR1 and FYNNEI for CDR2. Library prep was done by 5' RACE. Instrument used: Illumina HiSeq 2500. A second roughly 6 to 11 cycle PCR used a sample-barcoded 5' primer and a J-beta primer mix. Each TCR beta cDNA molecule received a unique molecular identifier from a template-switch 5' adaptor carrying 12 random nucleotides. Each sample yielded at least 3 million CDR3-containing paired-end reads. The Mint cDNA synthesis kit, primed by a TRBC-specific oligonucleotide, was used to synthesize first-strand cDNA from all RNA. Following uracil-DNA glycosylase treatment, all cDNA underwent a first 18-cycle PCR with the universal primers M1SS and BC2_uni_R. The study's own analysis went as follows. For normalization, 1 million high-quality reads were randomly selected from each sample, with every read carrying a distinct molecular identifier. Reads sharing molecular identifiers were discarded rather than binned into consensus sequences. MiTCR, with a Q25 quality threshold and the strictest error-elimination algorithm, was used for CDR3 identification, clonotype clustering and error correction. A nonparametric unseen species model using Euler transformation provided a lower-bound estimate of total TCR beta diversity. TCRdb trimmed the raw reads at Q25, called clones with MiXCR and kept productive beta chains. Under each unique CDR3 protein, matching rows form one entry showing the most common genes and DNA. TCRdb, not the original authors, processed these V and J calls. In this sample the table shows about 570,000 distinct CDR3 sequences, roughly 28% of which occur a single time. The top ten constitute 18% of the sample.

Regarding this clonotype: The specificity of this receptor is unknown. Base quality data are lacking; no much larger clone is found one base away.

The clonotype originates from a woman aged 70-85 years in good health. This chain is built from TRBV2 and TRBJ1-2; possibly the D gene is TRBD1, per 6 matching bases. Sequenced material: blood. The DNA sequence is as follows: TGTGCCAGCAGTGGGGGGGCAGCTTCATACTATGGCTACACCTTC. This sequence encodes CASSGGAASYYGYTF.